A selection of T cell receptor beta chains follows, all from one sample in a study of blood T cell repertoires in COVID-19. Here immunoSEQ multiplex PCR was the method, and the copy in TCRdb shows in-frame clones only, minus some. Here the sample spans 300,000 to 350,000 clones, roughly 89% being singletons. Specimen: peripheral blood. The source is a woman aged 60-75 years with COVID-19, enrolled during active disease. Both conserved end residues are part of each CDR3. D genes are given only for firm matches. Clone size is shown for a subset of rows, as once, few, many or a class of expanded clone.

cdr3_nt: TGTGCCAGCAGCTCAATGGCTTTT; cdr3_aa: CASSSMAF; v_call: TRBV11-3; d_call: .; clone_size: once; j_call: TRBJ1-4
cdr3_nt: TGTGCCAGCAGCTTGGTCCCGACACGAACTAATGAAAAACTGTTTTTT; cdr3_aa: CASSLVPTRTNEKLFF; v_call: TRBV5-6; d_call: .; clone_size: .; j_call: TRBJ1-4
cdr3_nt: TGTGCCAGCAGCTTAGGGGACAGGCACAATGAGCAGTTCTTC; cdr3_aa: CASSLGDRHNEQFF; v_call: TRBV7-9; d_call: TRBD1; clone_size: .; j_call: TRBJ2-1
cdr3_nt: TGTGCCAGCAACCCAGGGAGGACAATTAACTATGGCTACACCTTC; cdr3_aa: CASNPGRTINYGYTF; v_call: TRBV11-2; d_call: .; clone_size: .; j_call: TRBJ1-2
cdr3_nt: TGTGCCAGCAGTAGCGAGACTAGCGCTACCGGGGAGCTGTTTTTT; cdr3_aa: CASSSETSATGELFF; v_call: TRBV9; d_call: TRBD2; clone_size: .; j_call: TRBJ2-2
cdr3_nt: TGTGCCAGCAGCCGACGGGGGGGTGAGACCCAGTACTTC; cdr3_aa: CASSRRGGETQYF; v_call: TRBV7-9; d_call: TRBD2; clone_size: few; j_call: TRBJ2-5
cdr3_nt: TGTGCCAGCAGTATCGGGACTCACGAAGAGACCCAGTACTTC; cdr3_aa: CASSIGTHEETQYF; v_call: TRBV2; d_call: .; clone_size: .; j_call: TRBJ2-5
cdr3_nt: TGTGCCATCAGCCCGGGACTAGTTGAGCAGTTCTTC; cdr3_aa: CAISPGLVEQFF; v_call: TRBV10-3; d_call: TRBD2; clone_size: .; j_call: TRBJ2-1
cdr3_nt: TGCAGCGTTGACGGCAGGGAGAACACTGAAGCTTTCTTT; cdr3_aa: CSVDGRENTEAFF; v_call: TRBV29-1; d_call: .; clone_size: .; j_call: TRBJ1-1
cdr3_nt: TGCGCCAGCAGCCGTTACGGGGGTGACACTGAAGCTTTCTTT; cdr3_aa: CASSRYGGDTEAFF; v_call: TRBV5-1; d_call: .; clone_size: once; j_call: TRBJ1-1
cdr3_nt: TGTGCCAGCAGCCCCCCCGCGGTTGGGCAGGGACAACAGACCCAGTACTTC; cdr3_aa: CASSPPAVGQGQQTQYF; v_call: TRBV7-3; d_call: .; clone_size: .; j_call: TRBJ2-5
cdr3_nt: TGTGCCAGCAGCTCTCCATCTCCCAACAGGGCCTACGAGCAGTACTTC; cdr3_aa: CASSSPSPNRAYEQYF; v_call: TRBV7-2; d_call: .; clone_size: .; j_call: TRBJ2-7
cdr3_nt: TGTGCCAGCAGTTCAATGGACAGGGGGAGGCCCCAGCATTTT; cdr3_aa: CASSSMDRGRPQHF; v_call: TRBV28; d_call: TRBD1; clone_size: .; j_call: TRBJ1-5
cdr3_nt: TGTGCCAGTAGTATAGGGGGGGTCCGGCAAGAGACCCAGTACTTC; cdr3_aa: CASSIGGVRQETQYF; v_call: TRBV19; d_call: .; clone_size: .; j_call: TRBJ2-5
cdr3_nt: TGTGCCACCAGTGATTTGGGGGACATCTATACGCAGTATTTT; cdr3_aa: CATSDLGDIYTQYF; v_call: TRBV24-1; d_call: .; clone_size: .; j_call: TRBJ2-3
cdr3_nt: TGCGCCAGCAGCTTCACACAGGGTTCCTACGAGCAGTACTTC; cdr3_aa: CASSFTQGSYEQYF; v_call: TRBV5-1; d_call: .; clone_size: .; j_call: TRBJ2-7
cdr3_nt: TGTGCCAGCAGTTCGCAAGGACAGGGGTTATATGGCTACACCTTC; cdr3_aa: CASSSQGQGLYGYTF; v_call: TRBV6-5; d_call: TRBD1; clone_size: few; j_call: TRBJ1-2
cdr3_nt: TGTGCCAGCAGACCCAATCGGGACAGGGGCTATGGCTACACCTTC; cdr3_aa: CASRPNRDRGYGYTF; v_call: TRBV28; d_call: TRBD1; clone_size: .; j_call: TRBJ1-2
cdr3_nt: TGTGCCAGCAGCCCAAGGCTGGGGGGGCTCACAGATACGCAGTATTTT; cdr3_aa: CASSPRLGGLTDTQYF; v_call: TRBV4-2; d_call: .; clone_size: .; j_call: TRBJ2-3
cdr3_nt: TGTGCCAGCAGTTCCCCGGGACAGGCCTCTCGGGAGCAGTACTTC; cdr3_aa: CASSSPGQASREQYF; v_call: TRBV28; d_call: TRBD1; clone_size: .; j_call: TRBJ2-7
cdr3_nt: TGTGCCACCACCAGGGACAGGTACTATGGCTACACCTTC; cdr3_aa: CATTRDRYYGYTF; v_call: TRBV6-5; d_call: TRBD1; clone_size: .; j_call: TRBJ1-2
cdr3_nt: TGTGCCAGCAGTCTTCCGGGCAATCAGCCCCAGCATTTT; cdr3_aa: CASSLPGNQPQHF; v_call: TRBV28; d_call: .; clone_size: .; j_call: TRBJ1-5
cdr3_nt: TGTGCCAGCAGTGTGACTAGCGGGGGGCCCTACAATGAGCAGTTCTTC; cdr3_aa: CASSVTSGGPYNEQFF; v_call: TRBV28; d_call: TRBD2; clone_size: .; j_call: TRBJ2-1
cdr3_nt: TGTGCCAGCAGTTTTGAACCGGGACTAGCGCAGTATTTT; cdr3_aa: CASSFEPGLAQYF; v_call: TRBV12-3/TRBV12-4; d_call: TRBD2; clone_size: .; j_call: TRBJ2-3
cdr3_nt: TGTGCCAGCAGCTTGACCCCGGGACAGGGAGTATTCGGAGCTTTCTTT; cdr3_aa: CASSLTPGQGVFGAFF; v_call: TRBV5-4; d_call: TRBD1; clone_size: .; j_call: TRBJ1-1
cdr3_nt: TGTGCCAGCAGTGAAGCGGGACAGATGCACGAGCAGTACTTC; cdr3_aa: CASSEAGQMHEQYF; v_call: TRBV6-1; d_call: TRBD1; clone_size: .; j_call: TRBJ2-7
cdr3_nt: TGTGCCAGCAGTTTATACTCCGGACAGCCCCGAGGGCAGTACTTC; cdr3_aa: CASSLYSGQPRGQYF; v_call: TRBV27; d_call: .; clone_size: once; j_call: TRBJ2-7
cdr3_nt: TGTGCCAGCTCCAGAACGGGACAGACAATGAACACTGAAGCTTTCTTT; cdr3_aa: CASSRTGQTMNTEAFF; v_call: TRBV18; d_call: TRBD1; clone_size: .; j_call: TRBJ1-1
cdr3_nt: TGTGCCAGCAGCCAGCCGGGACAGGGTTATTCACCCCTCCACTTT; cdr3_aa: CASSQPGQGYSPLHF; v_call: TRBV14; d_call: TRBD1; clone_size: .; j_call: TRBJ1-6
cdr3_nt: TGTGCCAGCAGCGTCGGGCCTCGGGGAAGTGAAAAACTGTTTTTT; cdr3_aa: CASSVGPRGSEKLFF; v_call: TRBV2; d_call: .; clone_size: .; j_call: TRBJ1-4
cdr3_nt: TGTGCCAGCAGTCTTAAACCCGGAACAGGTGTGAACACTGAAGCTTTCTTT; cdr3_aa: CASSLKPGTGVNTEAFF; v_call: TRBV28; d_call: .; clone_size: .; j_call: TRBJ1-1
cdr3_nt: TGTGCCTGGAGTGTCACCCCAGTCTATGGCTACACCTTC; cdr3_aa: CAWSVTPVYGYTF; v_call: TRBV30; d_call: .; clone_size: .; j_call: TRBJ1-2
cdr3_nt: TGTGCCATCAGTGATGGGGCCTTAGGGCACTCCGGCTACACCTTC; cdr3_aa: CAISDGALGHSGYTF; v_call: TRBV10-3; d_call: .; clone_size: .; j_call: TRBJ1-2
cdr3_nt: TGTGCCAGCAGCAAAGCTGATGGACAGGGGGCGTTTGGTGTCCAAGAGACCCAGTACTTC; cdr3_aa: CASSKADGQGAFGVQETQYF; v_call: TRBV21-1; d_call: .; clone_size: .; j_call: TRBJ2-5
cdr3_nt: TGTGCCAGCAGCTTAGTACTAGCGGGGGCGGGTGAGCAGTTCTTC; cdr3_aa: CASSLVLAGAGEQFF; v_call: TRBV11-2; d_call: TRBD2; clone_size: .; j_call: TRBJ2-1
cdr3_nt: TGCGCCAGCAGCTTGGACAGGAGAAACTATGGCTACACCTTC; cdr3_aa: CASSLDRRNYGYTF; v_call: TRBV5-1; d_call: .; clone_size: .; j_call: TRBJ1-2
cdr3_nt: TGTGCCAGCAGTTTTAACCCTCGCGGTAGCGGGGGCCAAGAGACCCAGTACTTC; cdr3_aa: CASSFNPRGSGGQETQYF; v_call: TRBV28; d_call: TRBD2; clone_size: .; j_call: TRBJ2-5
cdr3_nt: TGTGCCAGCAGTTTAGTGGAGGCCTACGAGCAGTACTTC; cdr3_aa: CASSLVEAYEQYF; v_call: TRBV12-3/TRBV12-4; d_call: .; clone_size: .; j_call: TRBJ2-7